This T cell receptor (beta chain) appears in the sequencing data of a study of blood T cells in healthy people across ages. PCR was performed a second time for about 6 to 12 cycles using a sample-barcoded 5' primer and a J-beta primer mix. Every sample gave at least 3 million paired-end reads containing CDR3. TCRdb itself ran the 5' RACE reads through MiXCR, one entry per CDR3 protein. The sample has more than 1,000,000 distinct CDR3 sequences, 20% to 25% seen once. The V segment lost 4 bases and the J segment 2 bases; nucleotides outside the gene matches: 9. The CDR3 loop spans 16 amino acids. The germline V gene has CDR1 SGHRS and CDR2 YFSETQ. These data were also filed under a second study, of T cells of mothers and their children.

The TCR sequence derives from a girl aged 2-10 years in good health. The chain couples TRBV5-1 to TRBJ2-5; 9 bases map to TRBD2. The specimen was blood. CDR3 in DNA: TGCGCCAGCAGCGACGTTAGCGGGGGTTCACAAGAGACCCAGTACTTC. This gives the protein CASSDVSGGSQETQYF.